This T cell receptor (beta chain) was sequenced in a study of OX40 agonist ivuxolimab in advanced cancers. Turning to the study itself: The patients received agonistic anti-OX40 (CD134) antibody ivuxolimab.

Study findings and constraints: Compared with CD4+, CD8+ T cells on average had more expanded clones.

Points on this clone: What it binds is not known.

A history of autoimmune disease or systemic immunosuppression excluded patients. The method was immunoSEQ multiplex PCR; TCRdb's version includes in-frame clones alone and lacks a portion of them. The data contain about 19,000 clones, about 70% of them seen just once; the ten biggest clones take up roughly a third. Germline V gene sequence: CDR1 GTSNPN, CDR2 SVGIG (reference sequence). Trimming shortened V by 8 bases and J by 2 bases, and 12 bases separated the two germline ends. The CDR3 runs 13 residues. This receptor was taken from an adult with an advanced solid tumor such as melanoma, head and neck, liver or kidney cancer. The sample consisted of CD4+ or CD8+ T cells sorted from blood, taken in a trial of the OX40 agonist ivuxolimab. V is TRBV30 and J is TRBJ2-2; D uncertain. CDR3 residues: CAERGDNTGELFF. The DNA for the CDR3 is TGTGCCGAACGTGGGGATAACACCGGGGAGCTGTTTTTT.